The rows below give T cell receptor beta chains drawn from one sample of a study of STAT5B mutations in CD4+ large granular lymphocyte leukemia. The table came from immunoSEQ multiplex PCR; TCRdb's copy has only in-frame clones and leaves some out. The repertoire has almost 30,000 clones, 65% to 85% of them found once; the top ten carry roughly 6.2%. Sequencing was carried out using CD4+ T cells from blood buffy coats. All receptors come from a human donor in good health. CDR3s include the opening cysteine and the closing phenylalanine or tryptophan. The D gene is left open where the match is weak. The size field is filled for only some rows; it gives once, few, many or a size class.

NA	TRBV10-3	NA	TRBJ1-1	TGTGCCATCAGAATCCAGGGGAGGGGCACTGAAGCTTTCTTT	CAIRIQGRGTEAFF
NA	TRBV18	NA	TRBJ2-6	TGTGCCAGCTCACCAGGCAGGGCTGGGGCCAACGTCCTGACTTTC	CASSPGRAGANVLTF
TRBD2	TRBV7-2	NA	TRBJ2-3	TGTGCCAGCAGCCTCCTCTCCCGCCGACTAGCGGGCACAGCAGATACGCAGTATTTT	CASSLLSRRLAGTADTQYF
TRBD2	TRBV2	NA	TRBJ2-7	TGTGCCAGCACTGCCCTAGCGGGGGGGTCCTACGAGCAGTACTTC	CASTALAGGSYEQYF
NA	TRBV6-5	NA	TRBJ2-5	TGTGCCAGCGCGGGACTCAAGGTAGAGACCCAGTACTTC	CASAGLKVETQYF
NA	TRBV7-2	NA	TRBJ2-3	TGTGCCAGCAGCCCTCACACTGGTACGCAGTATTTT	CASSPHTGTQYF
NA	TRBV19	NA	TRBJ1-5	TGTGCCTCTCATCCTTTGGCTAATAGCAATCAGCCCCAGCATTTT	CASHPLANSNQPQHF
NA	TRBV25-1	NA	TRBJ2-1	TGTGCCAGCAGTGTCAGGGGATCTGATGAGCAGTTCTTC	CASSVRGSDEQFF
NA	TRBV5-1	NA	TRBJ2-2	TGCGCCAGCAGCTTGGTGGTAGGAGCGAACACCGGGGAGCTGTTTTTT	CASSLVVGANTGELFF
NA	TRBV6-6	NA	TRBJ2-3	TGTGCCAGCGGACACACAGATACGCAGTATTTT	CASGHTDTQYF
TRBD2	TRBV2	NA	TRBJ2-1	TGTGCCAGCAGTTTTTCGCCGACTAGCGGGGTTTACAATGAGCAGTTCTTC	CASSFSPTSGVYNEQFF
NA	TRBV18	NA	TRBJ2-5	TGTGCCAGCTCACCGCCGGGAGTTGGGGCCCAGTACTTC	CASSPPGVGAQYF
NA	TRBV11-2	NA	TRBJ1-3	TGTGCCAGCAGCTTATCGGATTCTGGAAACACCATATATTTT	CASSLSDSGNTIYF
TRBD1	TRBV7-9	NA	TRBJ2-7	TGTGCCAGCAGCTCAAACCGGGACAGCTCCTGGGGTGTTGGCTACGAGCAGTACTTC	CASSSNRDSSWGVGYEQYF
NA	TRBV6-1	once	TRBJ2-7	TGTGCCAGCAGTGCGGCCAGCGGTTACGAGCAGTACTTC	CASSAASGYEQYF
NA	TRBV11-2	NA	TRBJ1-5	TGTGCCAGCAGCTTAGTTCCTATCGATCAGCCCCAGCATTTT	CASSLVPIDQPQHF
NA	TRBV6-5	hyperexpanded	TRBJ2-7	TGTGCCAGCAGTTATCGCAGGGGTTACGAGCAGTACTTC	CASSYRRGYEQYF
TRBD1	TRBV7-2	NA	TRBJ1-2	TGTGCCAGCAGCTCCACAGGGGGCTACTATGGCTACACCTTC	CASSSTGGYYGYTF
NA	TRBV4-1	NA	TRBJ1-1	TGCGCCAGCAGCCAGGCGGGGTTTGGCACTGAAGCTTTCTTT	CASSQAGFGTEAFF
TRBD1	TRBV4-3	few	TRBJ1-2	TGCGCCAGCAGCCAAGCAGGGGGTAACTATGGCTACACCTTC	CASSQAGGNYGYTF
NA	TRBV4-3	NA	TRBJ1-2	TGCGCCAGCAGCCAAGATTCCCGGCAGGGCATGAGTGACTATGGCTACACCTTC	CASSQDSRQGMSDYGYTF
NA	TRBV7-2	NA	TRBJ2-3	TGTGCCAGCGTCGGTGTAACGGGGCCCACAGATACGCAGTATTTT	CASVGVTGPTDTQYF
TRBD1	TRBV6-5	NA	TRBJ1-2	TGTGCCAGCAGTACGCCACAGGGGGCTCGGGGCTACATCTTC	CASSTPQGARGYIF
TRBD1	TRBV5-1	NA	TRBJ1-2	TGCGCCAGCGGGCCCCGCTCGACAGGGGACGACTATGGCTACACCTTC	CASGPRSTGDDYGYTF
TRBD1	TRBV6-5	NA	TRBJ2-7	TGTGCCAGCACCGGCCGGACAGGGTCCTACGAGCAGTACTTC	CASTGRTGSYEQYF
NA	TRBV5-5	NA	TRBJ1-1	TGTGCCAGCAGCTTGGGTACAGCCAACACTGAAGCTTTCTTT	CASSLGTANTEAFF
NA	TRBV2	once	TRBJ1-3	TGTGCCAGCAGGGCACAGGGTGCCGGAAACACCATATATTTT	CASRAQGAGNTIYF
TRBD2	TRBV14	once	TRBJ2-1	TGTGCCAGCAGCCAAGACAGCGGGGGGGCCCACAATGAGCAGTTCTTC	CASSQDSGGAHNEQFF
NA	TRBV9	medium-sized	TRBJ1-3	TGTGCCAGCAGCGTAGAGGAGGCCGTCTCTGGAAACACCATATATTTT	CASSVEEAVSGNTIYF
NA	TRBV5-1	NA	TRBJ2-5	TGCGCCAGCTCGTTCAGGGGCCCACAATTCCAAGAGACCCAGTACTTC	CASSFRGPQFQETQYF
TRBD1	TRBV19	NA	TRBJ1-1	TGTGCCAGTACCGTACAGGGGTCTGTGGGCACTGAAGCTTTCTTT	CASTVQGSVGTEAFF
NA	TRBV5-1	NA	TRBJ1-1	TGCGCCAGCAGCTCGCCGGTGGGGGCGAACATGAACACTGAAGCTTTCTTT	CASSSPVGANMNTEAFF
TRBD2	TRBV10-2	NA	TRBJ2-5	TGCGCCACCAAAGACGCCGGGACTAGCAGCCAAGGGACCCAGTACTTC	CATKDAGTSSQGTQYF
NA	TRBV15	NA	TRBJ1-1	TGTGCCACCAGCAGAGATAGACGAAACACTGAAGCTTTCTTT	CATSRDRRNTEAFF
NA	TRBV29-1	few	TRBJ1-1	TGCAGCGCAGTGGGGACAATCTTCCCATCGGCTTTCTTT	CSAVGTIFPSAFF
NA	TRBV21-1	NA	TRBJ2-2	TGTGCCAGCAGCAAGTGGAGGGAGAACACCGGGGAGCTGTTTTTT	CASSKWRENTGELFF
NA	TRBV4-1	NA	TRBJ1-5	TGCGCCAGCAGCCACAATTTTGGGGGTGGGCAGCCCCAGCATTTT	CASSHNFGGGQPQHF
TRBD2	TRBV11-2	NA	TRBJ2-5	TGTGCCAGCAGCTTCGGGTTAGCGGGGGGCCCGGGGGAGACCCAGTACTTC	CASSFGLAGGPGETQYF
NA	TRBV6-5	NA	TRBJ1-1	TGTGCCAGCCAGAAACAGAGCATGAACACTGAAGCTTTCTTT	CASQKQSMNTEAFF
NA	TRBV6-5	NA	TRBJ2-5	TGTGCCAGCAGTTACTCGTGGACAGTTCAAGAGACCCAGTACTTC	CASSYSWTVQETQYF
NA	TRBV9	NA	TRBJ1-3	TGTGCCAGCAGCGTAGATGGGACGGCCAACTCTGGAAACACCATATATTTT	CASSVDGTANSGNTIYF
NA	TRBV5-6	once	TRBJ2-1	TGTGCCAGCAGCCCGGTCCACTACAATGAGCAGTTCTTC	CASSPVHYNEQFF
NA	TRBV18	NA	TRBJ1-3	TGTGCCAGCTCACCGGACGTGACCTCTGGAAACACCATATATTTT	CASSPDVTSGNTIYF
TRBD1	TRBV7-2	NA	TRBJ2-2	TGTGCCAGCAGCTTAGTAACAGGGGGCACCGGGGAGCTGTTTTTT	CASSLVTGGTGELFF
NA	TRBV4-3	NA	TRBJ2-1	TGCGCCAGCAGCCTCCTCCGGACCTCCTACAATGAGCAGTTCTTC	CASSLLRTSYNEQFF
NA	TRBV15	NA	TRBJ1-5	TGTGCCACCAGCAGAGGGGACGGAGATCAGCCCCAGCATTTT	CATSRGDGDQPQHF
NA	TRBV19	few	TRBJ2-2	TGTGCCAGTAATGGGGTGGCAGGGAGCACCGGGGAGCTGTTTTTT	CASNGVAGSTGELFF
NA	TRBV7-2	once	TRBJ2-3	TGTGCCAGCAGCTTAGGTCACAGCACAGATACGCAGTATTTT	CASSLGHSTDTQYF
NA	TRBV4-1	NA	TRBJ1-4	TGCGCCAGCAGCGCCTCTCCCCAGGAAATGGGAACTAATGAAAAACTGTTTTTT	CASSASPQEMGTNEKLFF
NA	TRBV4-3	NA	TRBJ2-1	TGCGCCAGCAGCCAAGAGGGGCAGGGACCCTACAATGAGCAGTTCTTC	CASSQEGQGPYNEQFF